The present T cell receptor (beta chain) was sequenced within a study of T cell responses to AZD1222 COVID-19 vaccine. In germline, CDR1 is SEHNR, CDR2 FQNEAQ (reference sequence). The trim removed 2 bases at V and 4 bases at J, leaving 10 bases unmatched. This CDR3 spans 18 amino acids. This clone was counted only a few times. Data came from immunoSEQ multiplex PCR; TCRdb stores just in-frame clones and leaves some out. In the table there are roughly 270,000 clones, around 92% of which are singletons. This chain connects TRBV7-9 to TRBJ2-1; the match to TRBD2 covers 11 bases. Here the sequenced sample was peripheral blood, taken 28 days after the second AZD1222 dose. The source is an adult who received the AZD1222 COVID-19 vaccine. The CDR3 spells CASSLPPRLAGKYNEQFF. The DNA of the CDR3 is TGTGCCAGCAGCTTACCCCCTCGACTAGCGGGGAAATACAATGAGCAGTTCTTC.